This T cell receptor (beta chain) was captured in a study of T-cell memory formation after mild COVID-19. Broader study findings: Day 15 to 85 contracting clones showed balanced CD4/CD8; later expanders leaned CD4+.

TCRdb itself ran the 5' RACE reads through MiXCR, one entry per CDR3 protein. The sample shows around 340,000 distinct CDR3 sequences, over 20% of them seen only once. Points on this clonotype: Its antigen is as yet unknown.

The CDR3 has 17 amino acids. CDR1 and CDR2 (germline): LNHDA, SQIVND (reference sequence). V was pared by 3 bases and J by 0 bases, with 5 bases of the junction left unmatched. This TCR was sampled from an adult woman who had mild COVID-19 (a few samples of this study predate the infection). Cell type and time point are not known. Material for sequencing was PBMCs or a T cell subset sorted from them (not recorded which). The chain recombines TRBV19 with TRBJ2-1, with 10 positions matching TRBD2. This chain's CDR3 is CASSMFSGGRSYNEQFF. The CDR3, as DNA: TGTGCCAGTAGTATGTTTAGCGGGGGGCGCTCCTACAATGAGCAGTTCTTC.